The 6 T cell receptor beta chains below were found in one sample sequenced in a study of CD8+ T cells in alopecia areata. The sample's treatment: oral pan-JAK inhibitor, 5-10 mg twice daily. Once RNA had been extracted, it was reverse transcribed into cDNA to act as the sequencing template. TCRdb keeps only in-frame clones here, not all; method: immunoSEQ multiplex PCR. The data show 150,000 to 200,000 clones, roughly three fifths seen once. The sample in question was CD4+ T cells sorted from blood, obtained at week 49, from a patient treated with tofacitinib. The receptors originated from a human donor with alopecia areata.

This chain uses TRBV5-1 with TRBJ2-3; a possible D gene is TRBD1 (5 bases). The CDR3 spans 16 residues. Trimming shortened V by 1 base and J by 0 bases, and 12 bases separated the two germline ends. The germline V gene has CDR1 SGHRS and CDR2 YFSETQ. The CDR3 coding sequence is TGCGCCAGCAGCTTGACAAGGGGATCTAGCACAGATACGCAGTATTTT. Protein product: CASSLTRGSSTDTQYF.

This chain uses TRBV14 with TRBJ1-1; tentatively, D is TRBD1 (6 bases). With 2 bases removed from V and 4 bases from J, the gap between germline ends came to 11 bases. The CDR3 is 14 amino acids. Per the germline V gene, CDR1 is SGHDN and CDR2 is FVKESK. The CDR3 region is CASSQQGSGTEAFF. In DNA form, the CDR3 reads TGTGCCAGCAGCCAACAGGGGTCGGGCACTGAAGCTTTCTTT.

This clone was observed a few times. The rearrangement links TRBV30 to TRBJ1-6; tentatively, D is TRBD1 (6 bases). This CDR3 has 13 residues. Deletions cut 4 bases from V and 7 bases from J, with 11 bases between. Germline V CDR1 and CDR2: GTSNPN, SVGIG (reference sequence). CDR3 amino acids: CAWTQGTNSPLHF. Written as DNA, the CDR3 is TGTGCCTGGACACAGGGAACCAATTCACCCCTCCACTTT.

The count of this clone is one. The chain is built from TRBV5-1 and TRBJ2-6; D remains unclear. The CDR3 contains 19 residues. Trimming pared 5 bases from V and 0 bases from J, leaving 21 bases between. Germline CDR1 SGHRS, CDR2 YFSETQ. CDR3 sequence: CASRRQLQTQLSGANVLTF. CDR3 DNA: TGCGCCAGCAGACGTCAGCTCCAGACCCAGCTCTCTGGGGCCAACGTCCTGACTTTC.

This clone was recorded only once. The chain carries TRBV19 and TRBJ1-1; 7 bases are a match to TRBD1. V shed 5 bases, J shed 1 base, and the junction held 7 bases outside the gene matches. This CDR3 has 15 amino acids. Germline V gene lookup returns CDR1 LNHDA and CDR2 SQIVND (reference sequence). CDR3 sequence (DNA): TGTGCCAGTAGTCCAACGACAGGGACGAACACTGAAGCTTTCTTT. It codes for CASSPTTGTNTEAFF.

CDR3 coding DNA: TGCAGCGTTCGTCCCCTTCTCAATGAGCAGTTCTTC. This codes for CSVRPLLNEQFF. This chain uses TRBV29-1 with TRBJ2-1; no clear D. Trimming cost V 5 bases and J 6 bases, with 11 bases left between them. Germline CDR1 and CDR2: SQVTM and ANQGSEA. The CDR3 consists of 12 residues.